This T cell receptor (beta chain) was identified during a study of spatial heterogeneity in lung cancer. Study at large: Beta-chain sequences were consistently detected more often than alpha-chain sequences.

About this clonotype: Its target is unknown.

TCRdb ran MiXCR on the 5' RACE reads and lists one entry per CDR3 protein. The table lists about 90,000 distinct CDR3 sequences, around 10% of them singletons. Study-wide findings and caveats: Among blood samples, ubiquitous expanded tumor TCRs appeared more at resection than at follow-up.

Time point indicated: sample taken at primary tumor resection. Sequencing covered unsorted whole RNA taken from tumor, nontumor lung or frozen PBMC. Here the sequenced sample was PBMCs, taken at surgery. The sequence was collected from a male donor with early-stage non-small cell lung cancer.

The CDR3 coding sequence is TGTGCCAGCAGCGTATTGGTGTCAGCGGGAGATACGCAGTATTTT. Translation: CASSVLVSAGDTQYF. V is TRBV9 and J is TRBJ2-3, with D possibly TRBD2 on 6 matching bases. V lost 1 base to trimming and J lost 5 bases, with 14 bases between them. The CDR3 is 15 amino acids. Germline V gene data show CDR1 as SGDLS and CDR2 as YYNGEE.